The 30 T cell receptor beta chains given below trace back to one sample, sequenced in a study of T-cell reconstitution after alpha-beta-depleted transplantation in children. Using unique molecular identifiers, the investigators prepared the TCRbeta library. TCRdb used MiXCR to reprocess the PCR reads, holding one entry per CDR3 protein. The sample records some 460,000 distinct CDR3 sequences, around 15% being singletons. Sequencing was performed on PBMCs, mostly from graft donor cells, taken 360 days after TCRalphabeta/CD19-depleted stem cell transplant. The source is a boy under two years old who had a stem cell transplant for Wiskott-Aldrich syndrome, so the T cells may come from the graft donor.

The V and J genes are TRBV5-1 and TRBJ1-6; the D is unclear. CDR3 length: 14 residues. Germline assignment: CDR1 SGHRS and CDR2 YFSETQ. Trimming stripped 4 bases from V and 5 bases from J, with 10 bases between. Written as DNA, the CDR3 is TGCGCCAGCAGCCTCGACACGGATAATTCACCCCTCCACTTT. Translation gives CASSLDTDNSPLHF.

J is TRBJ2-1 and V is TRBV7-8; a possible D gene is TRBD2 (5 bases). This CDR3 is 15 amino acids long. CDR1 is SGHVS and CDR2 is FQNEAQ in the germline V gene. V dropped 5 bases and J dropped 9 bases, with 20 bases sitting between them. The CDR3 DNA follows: TGTGCCAGCAGCGACCGGACGTCGGGGTGGACTGAGCAGTTCTTC. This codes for CASSDRTSGWTEQFF.

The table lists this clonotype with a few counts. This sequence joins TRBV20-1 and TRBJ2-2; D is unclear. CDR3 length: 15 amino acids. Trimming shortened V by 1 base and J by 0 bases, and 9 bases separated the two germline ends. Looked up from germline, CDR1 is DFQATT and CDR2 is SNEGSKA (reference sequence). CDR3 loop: CSARARHSNTGELFF. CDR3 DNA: TGCAGTGCTAGAGCGCGGCACTCGAACACCGGGGAGCTGTTTTTT.

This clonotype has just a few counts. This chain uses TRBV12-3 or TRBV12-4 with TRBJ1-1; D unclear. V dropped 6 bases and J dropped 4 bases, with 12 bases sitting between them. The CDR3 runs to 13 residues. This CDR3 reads CASSHLRPTEAFF. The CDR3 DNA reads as TGTGCCAGCAGCCATCTCAGGCCCACTGAAGCTTTCTTT.

CDR3 loop: CSAKNRATLSYEQYF. The CDR3 coding sequence is TGCAGTGCTAAGAACAGGGCAACCCTCTCCTACGAGCAGTACTTC. The genes are TRBV20-1 and TRBJ2-7, with a possible D match to TRBD1 (6 bases). The CDR3 is 15 amino acids. Trimming took off 4 bases at V and 0 bases at J, with 16 bases between the two ends. Germline CDR1 DFQATT, CDR2 SNEGSKA (reference sequence).

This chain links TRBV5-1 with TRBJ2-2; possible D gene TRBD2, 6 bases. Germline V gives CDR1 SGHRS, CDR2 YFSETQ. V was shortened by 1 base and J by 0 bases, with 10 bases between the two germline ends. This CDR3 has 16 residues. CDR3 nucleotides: TGCGCCAGCAGCTTGATCCCGGGGGCGAACACCGGGGAGCTGTTTTTT. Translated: CASSLIPGANTGELFF.

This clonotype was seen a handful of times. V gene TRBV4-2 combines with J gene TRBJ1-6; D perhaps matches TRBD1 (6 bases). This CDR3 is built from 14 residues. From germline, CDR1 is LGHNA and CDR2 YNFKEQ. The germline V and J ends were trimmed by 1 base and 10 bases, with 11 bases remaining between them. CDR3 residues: CASSQAGGGSPLHF. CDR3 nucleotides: TGTGCCAGCAGCCAAGCCGGGGGCGGATCACCCCTCCACTTT.

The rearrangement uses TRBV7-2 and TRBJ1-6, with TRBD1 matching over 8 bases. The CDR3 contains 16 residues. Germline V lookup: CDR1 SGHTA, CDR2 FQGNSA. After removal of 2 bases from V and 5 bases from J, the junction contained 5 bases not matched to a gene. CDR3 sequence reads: CASSLRTGWDNSPLHF. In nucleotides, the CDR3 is TGTGCCAGCAGCTTAAGGACAGGGTGGGATAATTCACCCCTCCACTTT.

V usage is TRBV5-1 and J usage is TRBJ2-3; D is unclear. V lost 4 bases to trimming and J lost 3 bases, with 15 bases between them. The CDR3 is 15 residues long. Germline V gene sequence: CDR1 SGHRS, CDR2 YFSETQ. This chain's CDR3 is CASSLTSAYTDTQYF. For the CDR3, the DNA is TGCGCCAGCAGCCTTACATCGGCTTATACAGATACGCAGTATTTT.

The CDR3 reads CASSQGPGLAENTGELFF. DNA of the CDR3: TGCGCCAGCAGCCAAGGGCCGGGACTAGCGGAGAACACCGGGGAGCTGTTTTTT. The V call is TRBV4-1, the J call TRBJ2-2, with 11 bases lining up with TRBD2. The J segment lost 1 base and the V segment lost 1 base, leaving 5 bases of the junction unmatched. Germline V gives CDR1 MGHRA, CDR2 YSYEKL. The CDR3 length is 18 residues.

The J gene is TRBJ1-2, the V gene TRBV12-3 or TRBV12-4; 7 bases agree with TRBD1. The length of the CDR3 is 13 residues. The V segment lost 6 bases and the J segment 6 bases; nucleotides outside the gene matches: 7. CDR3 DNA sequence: TGTGCCAGCAGACCTTCAGGGGGTGATGGCTACACCTTC. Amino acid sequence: CASRPSGGDGYTF.

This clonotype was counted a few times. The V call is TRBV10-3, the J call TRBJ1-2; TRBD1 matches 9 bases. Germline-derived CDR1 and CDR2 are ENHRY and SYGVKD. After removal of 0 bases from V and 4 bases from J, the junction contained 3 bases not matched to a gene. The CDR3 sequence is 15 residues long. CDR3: CAISESQDRGYGYTF. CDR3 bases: TGTGCCATCAGTGAGTCCCAGGACAGGGGCTATGGCTACACCTTC.

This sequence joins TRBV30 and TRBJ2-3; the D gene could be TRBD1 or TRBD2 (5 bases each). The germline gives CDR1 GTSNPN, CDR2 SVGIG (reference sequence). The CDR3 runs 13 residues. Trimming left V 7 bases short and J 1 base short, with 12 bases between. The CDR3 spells CALEQGGTDTQYF. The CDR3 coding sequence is TGTGCCTTAGAGCAGGGAGGCACAGATACGCAGTATTTT.

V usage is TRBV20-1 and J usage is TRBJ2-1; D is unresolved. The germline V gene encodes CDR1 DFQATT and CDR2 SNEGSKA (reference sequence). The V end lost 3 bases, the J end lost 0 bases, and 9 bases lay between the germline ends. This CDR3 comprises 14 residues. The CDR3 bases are TGCAGTGCTAGCACCCTAAGCTCCTACAATGAGCAGTTCTTC. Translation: CSASTLSSYNEQFF.

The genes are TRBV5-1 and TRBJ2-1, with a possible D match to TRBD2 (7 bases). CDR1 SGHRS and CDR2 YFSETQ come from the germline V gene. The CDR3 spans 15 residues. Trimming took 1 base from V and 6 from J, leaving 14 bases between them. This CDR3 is CASSLSGLGGNEQFF. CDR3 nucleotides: TGCGCCAGCAGCTTGAGCGGACTAGGGGGCAATGAGCAGTTCTTC.

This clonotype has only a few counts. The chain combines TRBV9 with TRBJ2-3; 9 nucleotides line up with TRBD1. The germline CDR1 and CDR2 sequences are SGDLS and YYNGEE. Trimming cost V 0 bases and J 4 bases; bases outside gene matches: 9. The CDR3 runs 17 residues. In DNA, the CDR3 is TGTGCCAGCAGCGTAGGCCTAGGGACAGGGTTTGCAGATACGCAGTATTTT. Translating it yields CASSVGLGTGFADTQYF.

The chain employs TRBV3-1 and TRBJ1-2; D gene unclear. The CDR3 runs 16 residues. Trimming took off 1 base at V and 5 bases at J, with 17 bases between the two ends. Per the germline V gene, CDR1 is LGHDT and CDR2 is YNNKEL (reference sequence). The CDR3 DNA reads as TGTGCCAGCAGCCAAGGGCCAACCACTCTTTCTTATGGCTACACCTTC. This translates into CASSQGPTTLSYGYTF.

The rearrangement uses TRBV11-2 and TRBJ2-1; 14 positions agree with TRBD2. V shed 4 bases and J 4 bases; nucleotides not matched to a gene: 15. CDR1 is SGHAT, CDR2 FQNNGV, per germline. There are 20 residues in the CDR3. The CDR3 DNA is TGTGCCAGCAGCTCCCCCAAGGGGACTAGCGGGAGCTTTTTGTACAATGAGCAGTTCTTC. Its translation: CASSSPKGTSGSFLYNEQFF.

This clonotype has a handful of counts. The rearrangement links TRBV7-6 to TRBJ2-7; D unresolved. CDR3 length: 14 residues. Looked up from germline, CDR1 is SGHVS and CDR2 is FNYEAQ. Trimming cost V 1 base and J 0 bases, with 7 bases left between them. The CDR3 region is CASSLDGFSYEQYF. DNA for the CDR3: TGTGCCAGCAGCTTAGACGGATTCTCCTACGAGCAGTACTTC.

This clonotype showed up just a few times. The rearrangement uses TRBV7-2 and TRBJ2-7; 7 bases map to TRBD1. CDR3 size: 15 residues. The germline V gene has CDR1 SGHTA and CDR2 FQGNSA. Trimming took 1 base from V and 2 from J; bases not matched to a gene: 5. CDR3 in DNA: TGTGCCAGCAGCTTAGGGGCGACAGGGACCTACGAGCAGTACTTC. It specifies CASSLGATGTYEQYF.

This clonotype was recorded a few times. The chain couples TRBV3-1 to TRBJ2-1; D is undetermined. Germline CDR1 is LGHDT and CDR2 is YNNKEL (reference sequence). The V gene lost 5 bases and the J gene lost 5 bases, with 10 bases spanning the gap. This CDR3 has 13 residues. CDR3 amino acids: CASSVAGNNEQFF. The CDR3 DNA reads TGTGCCAGCAGCGTAGCTGGGAACAATGAGCAGTTCTTC.

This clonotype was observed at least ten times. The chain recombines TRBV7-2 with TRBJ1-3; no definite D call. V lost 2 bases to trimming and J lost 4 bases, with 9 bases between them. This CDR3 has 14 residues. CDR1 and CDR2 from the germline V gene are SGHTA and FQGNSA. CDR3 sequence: CASSLSSYGNTIYF. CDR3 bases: TGTGCCAGCAGCTTATCATCGTACGGAAACACCATATATTTT.

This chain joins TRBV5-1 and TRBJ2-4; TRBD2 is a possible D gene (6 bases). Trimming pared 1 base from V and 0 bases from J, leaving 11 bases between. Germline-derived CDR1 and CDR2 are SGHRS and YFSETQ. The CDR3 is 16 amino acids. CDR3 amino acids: CASSLSQGLAKNIQYF. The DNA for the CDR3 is TGCGCCAGCAGCTTGAGCCAGGGACTAGCCAAAAACATTCAGTACTTC.

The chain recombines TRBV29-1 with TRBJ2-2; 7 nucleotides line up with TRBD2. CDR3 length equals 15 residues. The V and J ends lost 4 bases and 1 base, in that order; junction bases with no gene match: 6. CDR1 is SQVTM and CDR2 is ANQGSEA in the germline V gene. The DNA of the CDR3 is TGCAGCGTTGTGCTAGCGGCCAAGAACACCGGGGAGCTGTTTTTT. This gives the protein CSVVLAAKNTGELFF.

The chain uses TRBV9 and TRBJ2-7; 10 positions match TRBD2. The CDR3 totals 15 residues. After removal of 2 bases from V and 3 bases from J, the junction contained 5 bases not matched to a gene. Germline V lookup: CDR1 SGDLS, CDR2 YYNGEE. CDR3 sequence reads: CASSVSGRINYEQYF. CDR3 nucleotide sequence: TGTGCCAGCAGCGTTAGCGGGAGGATTAACTACGAGCAGTACTTC.

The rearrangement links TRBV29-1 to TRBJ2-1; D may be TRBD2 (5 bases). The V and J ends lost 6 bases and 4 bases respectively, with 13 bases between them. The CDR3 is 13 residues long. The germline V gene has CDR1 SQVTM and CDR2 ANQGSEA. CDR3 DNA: TGCAGCGTAATTAGCGCGGAGTACAATGAGCAGTTCTTC. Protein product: CSVISAEYNEQFF.

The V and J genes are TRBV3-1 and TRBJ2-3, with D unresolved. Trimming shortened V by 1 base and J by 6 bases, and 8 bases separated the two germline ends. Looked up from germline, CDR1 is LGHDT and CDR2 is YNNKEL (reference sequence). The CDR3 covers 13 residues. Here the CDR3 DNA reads TGTGCCAGCAGCCAAGGTCTGGTGGATACGCAGTATTTT. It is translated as CASSQGLVDTQYF.

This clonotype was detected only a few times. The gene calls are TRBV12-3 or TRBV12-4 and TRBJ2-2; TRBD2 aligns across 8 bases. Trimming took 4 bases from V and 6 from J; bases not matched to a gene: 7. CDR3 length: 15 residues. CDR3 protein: CASSWPAGVAGELFF. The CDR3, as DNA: TGTGCCAGCAGTTGGCCAGCGGGAGTTGCCGGGGAGCTGTTTTTT.

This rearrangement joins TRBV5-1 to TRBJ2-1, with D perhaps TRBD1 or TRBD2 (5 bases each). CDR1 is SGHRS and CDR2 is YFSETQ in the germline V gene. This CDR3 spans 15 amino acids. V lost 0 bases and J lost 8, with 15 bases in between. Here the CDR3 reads CASSLVGTLRDEQFF. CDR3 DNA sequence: TGCGCCAGCAGCTTGGTTGGGACCTTAAGGGATGAGCAGTTCTTC.

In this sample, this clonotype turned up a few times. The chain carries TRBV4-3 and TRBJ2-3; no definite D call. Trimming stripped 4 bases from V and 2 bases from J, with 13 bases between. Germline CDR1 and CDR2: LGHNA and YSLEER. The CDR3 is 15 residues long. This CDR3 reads CASSPTLWTTDTQYF. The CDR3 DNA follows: TGCGCCAGCAGCCCAACGCTATGGACCACAGATACGCAGTATTTT.